This T cell receptor beta chain was sequenced in a study of cytomegalovirus exposure and HLA in healthy donors. The table lists this clone with a few counts. PCR used 60 Vbeta primers and 13 Jbeta primers. Only in-frame clones appear in the TCRdb table, and some are missing; sequencing was by immunoSEQ multiplex PCR. The sample contains around 100,000 clones, less than 85% of which appear only once. The CDR3 is 15 amino acids. The germline gives CDR1 SGHVS, CDR2 FQNEAQ. The V and J ends lost 6 bases and 3 bases, in that order; junction bases with no gene match: 2. The receptor comes from a young woman in good health and CMV-seropositive. Sequencing used PBMCs. V and J are TRBV7-8 and TRBJ2-2; 12 nucleotides match TRBD2. The CDR3 sequence is CASSRLAGDTGELFF. CDR3 in DNA: TGTGCCAGCAGTAGACTAGCGGGAGACACCGGGGAGCTGTTTTTT.